The TCR beta chain described here comes from a study of blood T cell repertoires in COVID-19. On the study more broadly: The study drew acute and convalescent COVID-19 samples from the United States, Italy and Spain. PBMCs, B-cell-depleted T cells, or T cells were the source of the cDNA or gDNA that made up the material.

Seattle enrolled patients during active infection and tracked them longitudinally. Original handling: Amplified reference gene primers provided the basis for estimating nucleated cell counts. Using immunoSEQ multiplex PCR, the repertoire was profiled, and TCRdb retains in-frame clones only, with some absent. The D gene and trimming were derived from the DNA, and the V and J assignments and clone size from that table. The data contain about 170,000 clones, approximately 86% of them singletons. This CDR3 contains 19 residues. The germline gives CDR1 MNHEY, CDR2 SMNVEV (reference sequence). V dropped 3 bases and J dropped 2 bases, with 26 bases sitting between them.

Sequencing used peripheral blood. The J gene is TRBJ2-7, the V gene TRBV27; weak D call: TRBD2 (6 bases). The TCR was taken from an elderly woman with COVID-19, enrolled during active disease. The CDR3 DNA sequence: TGTGCCAGCAGTTTTAAAGCCCCCGGGACGACTAGTCTTCCCTACGAGCAGTACTTC. This translates into CASSFKAPGTTSLPYEQYF.